This T cell receptor (beta chain) was captured by sequencing in a study of blood T cell repertoires in COVID-19. Sequencing was performed with immunoSEQ multiplex PCR; in TCRdb, only in-frame clones are kept and a portion is missing. The sample has 200,000 or so clones; less than 90% are singletons. Material for sequencing was peripheral blood. This clonotype was sampled from a woman older than 75 with COVID-19, enrolled during active disease.

The CDR3 DNA follows: TGTGCCATCAGTGAGGGGCGGGGCGGCACAGATACGCAGTATTTT. Protein sequence: CAISEGRGGTDTQYF. This chain links TRBV10-3 with TRBJ2-3; D is possibly TRBD2 (6 bases). Trimming cost V 2 bases and J 1 base, with 10 bases left between them. CDR3 size: 15 residues. Germline assignment: CDR1 ENHRY and CDR2 SYGVKD.